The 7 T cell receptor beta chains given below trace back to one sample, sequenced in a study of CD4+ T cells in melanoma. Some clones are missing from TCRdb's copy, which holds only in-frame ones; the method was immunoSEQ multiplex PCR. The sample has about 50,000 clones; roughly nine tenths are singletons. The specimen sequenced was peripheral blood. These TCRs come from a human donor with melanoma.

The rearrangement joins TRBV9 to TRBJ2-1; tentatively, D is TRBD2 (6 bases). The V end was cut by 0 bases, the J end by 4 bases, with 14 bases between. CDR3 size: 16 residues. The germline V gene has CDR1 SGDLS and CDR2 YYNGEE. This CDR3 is CASSVGVGLRYNEQFF. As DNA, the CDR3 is TGTGCCAGCAGCGTAGGAGTGGGACTGAGATACAATGAGCAGTTCTTC.

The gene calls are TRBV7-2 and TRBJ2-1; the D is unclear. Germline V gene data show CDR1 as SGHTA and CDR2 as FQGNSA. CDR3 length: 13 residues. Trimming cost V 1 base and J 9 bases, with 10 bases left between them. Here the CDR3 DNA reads TGTGCCAGCAGCTTAGTCAGGTCCGGTGAGCAGTTCTTC. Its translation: CASSLVRSGEQFF.

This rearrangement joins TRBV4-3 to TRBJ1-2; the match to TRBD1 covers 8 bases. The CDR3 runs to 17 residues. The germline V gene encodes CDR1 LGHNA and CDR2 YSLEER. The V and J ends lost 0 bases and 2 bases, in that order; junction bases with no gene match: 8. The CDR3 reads CASSQDPGTGANYGYTF. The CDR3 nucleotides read TGCGCCAGCAGCCAAGACCCCGGGACAGGCGCGAACTATGGCTACACCTTC.

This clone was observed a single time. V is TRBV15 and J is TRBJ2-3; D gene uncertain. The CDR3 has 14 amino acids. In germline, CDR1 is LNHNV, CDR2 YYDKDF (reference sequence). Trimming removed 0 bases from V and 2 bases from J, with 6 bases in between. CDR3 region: CATSRDQATDTQYF. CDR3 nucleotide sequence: TGTGCCACCAGCAGAGATCAGGCCACAGATACGCAGTATTTT.

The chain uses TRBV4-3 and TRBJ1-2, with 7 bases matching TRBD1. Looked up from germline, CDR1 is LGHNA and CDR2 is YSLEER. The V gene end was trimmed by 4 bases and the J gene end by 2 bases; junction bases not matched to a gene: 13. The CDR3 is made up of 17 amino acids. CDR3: CASSLNFGTDFNYGYTF. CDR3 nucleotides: TGCGCCAGCAGCCTAAACTTCGGGACAGATTTCAACTATGGCTACACCTTC.

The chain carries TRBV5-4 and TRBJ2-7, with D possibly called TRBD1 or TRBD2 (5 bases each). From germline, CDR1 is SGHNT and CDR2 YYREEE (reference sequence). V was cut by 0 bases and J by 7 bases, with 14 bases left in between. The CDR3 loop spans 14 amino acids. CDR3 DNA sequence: TGTGCCAGCAGCTTGGCCTCAGGCAGGGAGGAGCAGTACTTC. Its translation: CASSLASGREEQYF.

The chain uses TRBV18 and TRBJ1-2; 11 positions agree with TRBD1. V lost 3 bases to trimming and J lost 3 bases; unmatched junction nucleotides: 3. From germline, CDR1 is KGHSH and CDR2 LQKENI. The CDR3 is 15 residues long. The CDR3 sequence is CASSPGTGGDYGYTF. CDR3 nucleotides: TGTGCCAGCTCACCCGGGACAGGGGGGGACTATGGCTACACCTTC.